This T cell receptor (beta chain) was sequenced during a study of shared clonotypes between healthy human individuals. Naive CD45RA+ and memory CD45RA-negative subsets were split from CD4+ cells. Germline-derived CDR1 and CDR2 are GTSNPN and SVGIG (reference sequence). V gave up 4 bases and J gave up 3 bases, with 15 bases separating them. The CDR3 contains 15 residues. Method: immunoSEQ multiplex PCR; TCRdb's copy keeps in-frame clones and lacks some. The sample lists 550,000 to 850,000 clones; approximately 79% were seen once. What was sequenced was memory CD4+ T cells sorted from blood. Noted subset: CD45RA-negative fraction. The origin of this receptor is a woman in her twenties or thirties in good health. J is TRBJ2-2 and V is TRBV30; the D gene is possibly TRBD2 (7 bases). CDR3 sequence reads: CAWTRRGADTGELFF. The CDR3 bases are TGTGCCTGGACCCGTCGGGGGGCTGACACCGGGGAGCTGTTTTTT.